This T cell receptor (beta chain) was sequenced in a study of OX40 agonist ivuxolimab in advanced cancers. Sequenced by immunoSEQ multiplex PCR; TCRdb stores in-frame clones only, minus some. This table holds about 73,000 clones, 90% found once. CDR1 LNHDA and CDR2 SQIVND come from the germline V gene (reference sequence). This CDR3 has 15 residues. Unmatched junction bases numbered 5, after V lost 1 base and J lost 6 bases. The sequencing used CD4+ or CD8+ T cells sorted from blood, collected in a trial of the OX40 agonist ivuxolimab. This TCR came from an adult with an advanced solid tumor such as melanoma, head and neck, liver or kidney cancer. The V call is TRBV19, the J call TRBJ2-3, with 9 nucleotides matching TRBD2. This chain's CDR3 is CASSIGAGGPDTQYF. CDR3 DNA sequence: TGTGCCAGTAGTATAGGTGCGGGAGGGCCGGATACGCAGTATTTT. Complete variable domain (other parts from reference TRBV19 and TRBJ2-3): DGGITQSPKYLFRKEGQNVTLSCEQNLNHDAMYWYRQDPGQGLRLIYYSQIVNDFQKGDIAEGYSVSREKKESFPLTVTSAQKNPTAFYLCASSIGAGGPDTQYFGPGTRLTVL.